The 10 T cell receptor beta chains given below trace back to one sample, sequenced in a study of shared clonotypes between healthy human individuals. TCRdb's table, derived via immunoSEQ multiplex PCR, lists solely in-frame clones and lacks some. The data show some 2.1 million clones, roughly 94% seen once. Naive CD8 populations comprised CD45RO-negative cells positively selected for CCR7, excluding terminally differentiated effector memory CD45RA+ cells. Sequenced material: naive CD8+ T cells sorted from blood. The receptor source for this set is a man aged 18 to 30 in good health.

The rearrangement links TRBV4-2 to TRBJ1-4; tentatively, D is TRBD1 (6 bases). CDR1 and CDR2 (germline): LGHNA, YNFKEQ. The ends were cut back, 3 bases at V and 1 base at J, with 15 bases in the middle. CDR3 length equals 17 residues. CDR3 amino acids: CASSHALGGGTNEKLFF. The CDR3 DNA reads as TGTGCCAGCAGCCACGCCTTGGGGGGCGGAACTAATGAAAAACTGTTTTTT.

The chain combines TRBV25-1 with TRBJ2-7, with 7 bases aligning to TRBD1. Unmatched junction bases numbered 2, after V lost 3 bases and J lost 0 bases. The CDR3 contains 14 residues. Germline loops: CDR1 MGHDK, CDR2 SYGVNS. Written as DNA, the CDR3 is TGTGCCAGCAGTGAGGACAGGAACTCCTACGAGCAGTACTTC. Protein: CASSEDRNSYEQYF.

The V call is TRBV2, the J call TRBJ1-1; 7 positions match TRBD1. CDR3 size: 15 residues. Losses at the gene ends were 6 bases for V and 3 bases for J; bases not matched to a gene: 10. Germline CDR1 and CDR2: SNHLY and FYNNEI. The CDR3 region has the DNA TGTGCCAGCAGAGGTACGACAGGGTCGGACACTGAAGCTTTCTTT. Its protein product is CASRGTTGSDTEAFF.

The V gene is TRBV7-6, the J gene TRBJ1-1; D not resolved. The CDR3 is 14 residues long. Germline-derived CDR1 and CDR2 are SGHVS and FNYEAQ. Trimming took 1 base from V and 0 from J, leaving 6 bases between them. CDR3 amino acids: CASSLGQLNTEAFF. CDR3 nucleotides: TGTGCCAGCAGCTTAGGGCAGCTGAACACTGAAGCTTTCTTT.

The V call is TRBV19, the J call TRBJ2-3; no clear D gene. The CDR3 spans 15 residues. Deletions cut 3 bases from V and 1 base from J, with 11 bases between. Per the germline V gene, CDR1 is LNHDA and CDR2 is SQIVND (reference sequence). DNA for the CDR3: TGTGCCAGTAGTATGAATGTCGCGGGCACAGATACGCAGTATTTT. Translated, it gives CASSMNVAGTDTQYF.

J is TRBJ1-1 and V is TRBV27, with D unresolved. The CDR3 has 15 amino acids. Trimming removed 0 bases at V and 1 base at J, with 9 bases between. The germline CDR1 and CDR2 sequences are MNHEY and SMNVEV (reference sequence). The CDR3 DNA sequence: TGTGCCAGCAGTTTATCGCCGGAGCAGAACACTGAAGCTTTCTTT. It is translated as CASSLSPEQNTEAFF.

This clone was seen just once. This chain uses TRBV6-1 with TRBJ2-2; tentatively, D is TRBD1 (5 bases). CDR3 length: 16 residues. Germline assignment: CDR1 MNHNS and CDR2 SASEGT. The V end was cut by 2 bases, the J end by 5 bases, with 15 bases between. The CDR3 here is CASSEYDKAGTGELFF. CDR3 DNA: TGTGCCAGCAGTGAATATGATAAGGCAGGGACCGGGGAGCTGTTTTTT.

This chain joins TRBV5-4 and TRBJ1-1; D perhaps matches TRBD1 (5 bases). Germline CDR1 is SGHNT and CDR2 is YYREEE (reference sequence). Deletions cut 5 bases from V and 4 bases from J, with 9 bases between. The CDR3 is made up of 12 amino acids. The CDR3 is CASRWGTTEAFF. CDR3 nucleotide sequence: TGTGCCAGCAGGTGGGGGACCACTGAAGCTTTCTTT.

The rearrangement links TRBV29-1 to TRBJ2-7, with TRBD2 identical over 7 bases. Germline trimming cut 0 bases from V and 7 bases from J; bases unmatched to any gene: 3. CDR3 length: 12 amino acids. The V gene's germline CDR1 is SQVTM and CDR2 ANQGSEA. The CDR3: CSVEDERGEQYF. The CDR3 DNA follows: TGCAGCGTTGAAGATGAGCGGGGTGAGCAGTACTTC.

V usage is TRBV2 and J usage is TRBJ2-5; D unresolved. Trimming stripped 0 bases from V and 4 bases from J, with 9 bases between. The CDR3 is made up of 14 amino acids. Looked up from germline, CDR1 is SNHLY and CDR2 is FYNNEI. CDR3 coding DNA: TGTGCCAGCAGTGAAGCGTGGGCAGTAGAGACCCAGTACTTC. It yields the protein CASSEAWAVETQYF.